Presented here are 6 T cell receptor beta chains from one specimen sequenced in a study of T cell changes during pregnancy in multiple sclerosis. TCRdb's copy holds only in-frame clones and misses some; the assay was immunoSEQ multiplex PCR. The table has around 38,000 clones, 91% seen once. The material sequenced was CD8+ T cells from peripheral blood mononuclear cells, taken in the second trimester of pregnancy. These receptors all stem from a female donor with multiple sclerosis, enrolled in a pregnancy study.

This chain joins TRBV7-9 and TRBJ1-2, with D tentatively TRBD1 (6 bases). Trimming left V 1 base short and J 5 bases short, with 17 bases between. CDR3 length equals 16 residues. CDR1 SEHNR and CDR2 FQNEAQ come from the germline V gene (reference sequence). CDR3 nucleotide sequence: TGTGCCAGCAGCTTAGACGACAGGTGGAAAAGTTATGGCTACACCTTC. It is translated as CASSLDDRWKSYGYTF.

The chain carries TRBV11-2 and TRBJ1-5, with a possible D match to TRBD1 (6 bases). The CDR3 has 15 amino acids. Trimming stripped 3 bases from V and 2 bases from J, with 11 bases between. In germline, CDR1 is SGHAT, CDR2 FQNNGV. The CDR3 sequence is CASSLGKGGNQPQHF. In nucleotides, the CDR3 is TGTGCCAGCAGCTTGGGGAAGGGGGGCAATCAGCCCCAGCATTTT. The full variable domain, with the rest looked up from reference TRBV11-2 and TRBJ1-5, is EAGVAQSPRYKIIEKRQSVAFWCNPISGHATLYWYQQILGQGPKLLIQFQNNGVVDDSQLPKDRFSAERLKGVDSTLKIQPAKLEDSAVYLCASSLGKGGNQPQHFGDGTRLSIL.

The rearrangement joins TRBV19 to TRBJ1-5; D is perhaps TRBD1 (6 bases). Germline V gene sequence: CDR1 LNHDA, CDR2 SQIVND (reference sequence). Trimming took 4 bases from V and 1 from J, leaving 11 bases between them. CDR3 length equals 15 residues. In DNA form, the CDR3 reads TGTGCCAGTAGTAGGACAGCCTTGAGCAATCAGCCCCAGCATTTT. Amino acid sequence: CASSRTALSNQPQHF.

The CDR3 loop is CASSATGAKAQPQHF. In nucleotides, the CDR3 is TGTGCCAGCAGCGCGACAGGGGCGAAAGCTCAGCCCCAGCATTTT. The chain carries TRBV9 and TRBJ1-5; 8 bases agree with TRBD1. CDR1 is SGDLS, CDR2 YYNGEE, per germline. V shed 3 bases, J shed 6 bases, and the junction held 8 bases outside the gene matches. The CDR3 extends over 15 amino acids.

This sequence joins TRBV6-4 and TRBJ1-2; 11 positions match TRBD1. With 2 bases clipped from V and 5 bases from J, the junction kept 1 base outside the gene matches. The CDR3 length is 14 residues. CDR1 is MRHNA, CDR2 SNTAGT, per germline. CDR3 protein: CASSDGQGAYGYTF. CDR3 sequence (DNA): TGTGCCAGCAGTGACGGACAGGGGGCATATGGCTACACCTTC.

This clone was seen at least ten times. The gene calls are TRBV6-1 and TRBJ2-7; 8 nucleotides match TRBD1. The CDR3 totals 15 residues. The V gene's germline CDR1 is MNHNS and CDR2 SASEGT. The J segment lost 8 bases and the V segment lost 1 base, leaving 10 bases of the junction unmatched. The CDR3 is CASSEEGQGSSKQYF. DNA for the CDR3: TGTGCCAGCAGTGAAGAAGGACAGGGCTCTTCGAAGCAGTACTTC.